This TCR beta chain was captured by sequencing in a study of blood T cell repertoires in COVID-19. About the study: PBMCs, B-cell-depleted T cells, or T cells provided the cDNA or gDNA that made up the material.

CDR3 size: 16 residues. Germline V CDR1 and CDR2: MDHEN, SYDVKM. J gave up 7 bases and V 5 bases, and 14 bases lay outside the gene matches. Source study methods: Researchers report that nucleated cell counts were estimated from reference gene primer amplification. TCRdb's copy holds only in-frame clones and misses some; the assay was immunoSEQ multiplex PCR. The V and J calls and clone size are taken from that table; D and trimming were inferred from the DNA. The data show fewer than 250,000 clones, around 87% seen once. The genes are TRBV28 and TRBJ2-7, with TRBD2 matching 10 bases. Material for sequencing was PBMCs or T cells enriched from blood (not recorded which). The clonotype comes from a man under 40 in a cohort exposed to, infected with or recovered from COVID-19 (not recorded which). As DNA, the CDR3 is TGTGCCAGCAGTCCCCTAGCGGGAGTAATATTGGGGGAGCAGTACTTC. The encoded protein is CASSPLAGVILGEQYF.